The following is a T cell receptor beta chain sequence with its context. Profiled with immunoSEQ multiplex PCR; TCRdb holds only in-frame clones, not every one. The data show 350,000 to 450,000 clones, with around 90% seen just once and around 6.4% held by the top ten. The data are from a study of control samples from healthy donors and cancer patients. From germline, CDR1 is LGHDT and CDR2 YNNKEL (reference sequence). The CDR3 has 12 amino acids. Trimming stripped 0 bases from V and 10 bases from J, with 9 bases between. J is TRBJ1-1 and V is TRBV3-1 (or the pseudogene TRBV3-2), with D possibly matching TRBD1 (5 bases). The source material was PBMCs. The receptor comes from a man aged 40-49 years with head and neck cancer. In DNA, the CDR3 is TGTGCCAGCAGCCAAGACAGGGCGGGAGCTTTCTTT. Its protein is CASSQDRAGAFF.